The T cell receptor beta chain under discussion was sequenced for a study of T cells in Graves' hyperthyroidism and ophthalmopathy. Looking at the study overall: Peripheral blood collection took place at initial diagnosis, before any treatment. Study results and caveats: Most expanded thyroid clonotypes above 0.001 also appeared in blood. The model's output predicted ophthalmopathy at a median of roughly 6.9 months prior to onset.

V lost 8 bases to trimming and J lost 8 bases, with 19 bases between them. The CDR3 totals 13 residues. Germline values: CDR1 SGDLS, CDR2 YYNGEE. Diagnoses used clinical symptoms, serum thyroxine and TRAb, thyroid ultrasound and orbital computed tomography. This clonotype was detected many times. Its antigen is as yet unknown. Authors of the study amplified TCR beta CDR3 regions from RNA transcripts. A first-round RT-PCR of the TCR CDR3 used the HTBI primer set. MiXCR was run by TCRdb on the multiplex PCR reads, yielding one entry per CDR3 protein. The table shows hundreds of thousands of distinct CDR3 sequences, with under 15% occurring only once.

The chain has TRBV9 and TRBJ2-5; tentatively, D is TRBD1 or TRBD2 (5 bases each). Sample: blood. This clonotype was obtained from a woman under 30 with Graves' hyperthyroidism. This chain's CDR3 is CARPGRWHETQYF. CDR3 bases: TGTGCCAGACCGGGACGATGGCATGAAACCCAGTACTTC. The full variable domain, completed using reference TRBV9 and TRBJ2-5, is DSGVTQTPKHLITATGQRVTLRCSPRSGDLSVYWYQQSLDQGLQFLIQYYNGEERAKGNILERFSAQQFPDLHSELNLSSLELGDSALYFCARPGRWHETQYFGPGTRLLVL.